The 25 T cell receptor beta chains below all came from one sample that was sequenced in a study of blood T cells in healthy people across ages (dated by TCRdb to the mid-2010s). Receptor libraries were prepared by 5' RACE. Instrument used: Illumina HiSeq 2500. The second PCR ran for roughly 7 to 11 cycles and used a J-beta primer mix along with a sample-barcoded 5' primer. Clones were called with MiXCR by TCRdb after fastp trimmed the public reads at Q25, and only in-frame beta chains were retained. Each entry merges the rows of one CDR3 protein and shows their most common DNA and genes. Counted in this sample were 1.5 million to 2 million distinct CDR3 sequences; approximately 30% of them appeared once. The top ten constitute 6.5% to 8.5% of the sample. The sequenced sample was blood. These receptors all stem from a woman aged 25 to 39 in good health.

This clonotype turned up a few times. The chain is built from TRBV29-1 and TRBJ1-5, with 7 bases aligning to TRBD1. Germline loops: CDR1 SQVTM, CDR2 ANQGSEA. V gave up 2 bases and J gave up 2 bases; unmatched junction bases: 9. The CDR3 length is 16 residues. Written as DNA, the CDR3 is TGCAGCGTTGAAAGAGGGGGCCCTTATGGCAATCAGCCCCAGCATTTT. It codes for CSVERGGPYGNQPQHF.

This chain links TRBV6-5 with TRBJ1-2; 11 nucleotides agree with TRBD1. CDR1 is MNHEY and CDR2 is SVGAGI in the germline V gene. This CDR3 is built from 14 residues. J was trimmed by 4 bases and V by 5 bases; bases with no gene match: 3. The CDR3 bases are TGTGCCAGCAGTCGGGGGACAGGGGGCTATGGCTACACCTTC. Its protein product is CASSRGTGGYGYTF.

This rearrangement joins TRBV5-1 to TRBJ2-5; 7 positions match TRBD2. The CDR3 is 15 amino acids. CDR1 is SGHRS and CDR2 is YFSETQ in the germline V gene. V shed 0 bases, J shed 2 bases, and the junction held 4 bases outside the gene matches. CDR3 sequence: CASSLELAEQETQYF. The CDR3 DNA reads TGCGCCAGCAGCTTGGAGCTAGCGGAACAAGAGACCCAGTACTTC.

This clonotype has a handful of counts. The rearrangement links TRBV29-1 to TRBJ2-4; TRBD1 matches at 7 bases. This CDR3 contains 19 residues. J lost 0 bases, V lost 2 bases, and 16 bases had no gene match. Germline V gene data show CDR1 as SQVTM and CDR2 as ANQGSEA. The CDR3 loop is CSVEFGGQVVSLAKNIQYF. For the CDR3, the DNA is TGCAGCGTTGAATTTGGTGGACAGGTAGTGTCTCTAGCCAAAAACATTCAGTACTTC.

This clonotype has more than one count but fewer than ten. The chain has TRBV20-1 and TRBJ1-2, with TRBD1 identical over 7 bases. Germline trimming cut 3 bases from V and 6 bases from J; bases unmatched to any gene: 4. Germline-derived CDR1 and CDR2 are DFQATT and SNEGSKA (reference sequence). This CDR3 spans 12 amino acids. CDR3 amino acids: CSASSGTDGYTF. The CDR3 nucleotides read TGCAGTGCTAGCTCCGGGACAGATGGCTACACCTTC.

This clonotype was counted between two and nine times. The gene calls are TRBV28 and TRBJ2-1; tentatively, D is TRBD1 or TRBD2 (7 bases each). The CDR3 totals 15 residues. V lost 7 bases, J lost 1 base, and 14 bases lay in between. Germline V gives CDR1 MDHEN, CDR2 SYDVKM. CDR3 amino acids: CASKRQGGSYNEQFF. CDR3 sequence (DNA): TGTGCCAGCAAAAGACAGGGAGGGTCCTACAATGAGCAGTTCTTC.

The chain recombines TRBV20-1 with TRBJ2-5; D is perhaps TRBD1 or TRBD2 (7 bases each). CDR3 length: 19 residues. The germline V and J ends were trimmed by 6 bases and 11 bases, with 40 bases remaining between them. The germline CDR1 and CDR2 sequences are DFQATT and SNEGSKA (reference sequence). CDR3 bases: TGCAGTGCCAACCGGCTTTGGGAGGGAAGAGGGGGCTTTTACAATGAGCAGTACTTC. Its protein is CSANRLWEGRGGFYNEQYF.

V and J are TRBV6-1 and TRBJ2-4, with D tentatively TRBD1 (5 bases). Between the trimmed V and J ends, which lost 6 bases and 13 bases, there was a span of 25 bases. The CDR3 sequence is 15 residues long. Germline values: CDR1 MNHNS, CDR2 SASEGT. The CDR3 sequence: CASRGLDKGYNEQYF. Here the CDR3 DNA reads TGTGCCAGCAGGGGATTGGACAAAGGATACAATGAGCAGTACTTC.

A few counts support this clonotype. This chain joins TRBV5-1 and TRBJ2-5, with D perhaps matching TRBD1 or TRBD2 (5 bases each). This CDR3 comprises 16 residues. Germline assignment: CDR1 SGHRS and CDR2 YFSETQ. Trimming left V 4 bases short and J 1 base short, with 17 bases between. CDR3 coding DNA: TGCGCCAGCAGCCCCCTAGGGACGGGCCCCCAAGAGACCCAGTACTTC. Translating gives CASSPLGTGPQETQYF.

The chain uses TRBV6-5 and TRBJ1-5; TRBD1 aligns across 7 bases. The junction had 5 bases not matched to a gene; V was cut back by 8 bases and J by 4 bases. CDR1 MNHEY and CDR2 SVGAGI come from the germline V gene. The CDR3 totals 13 residues. For the CDR3, the DNA is TGTGCCAGCTGTAGGGGGCCTAATCAGCCCCAGCATTTT. As protein: CASCRGPNQPQHF.

The table lists this clonotype with a few counts. The rearrangement links TRBV5-1 to TRBJ2-1, with TRBD2 matching over 7 bases. J lost 12 bases, V lost 4 bases, and 10 bases had no gene match. The CDR3 is made up of 13 amino acids. CDR1 is SGHRS and CDR2 is YFSETQ in the germline V gene. The CDR3 here is CASSTIIAGTQFF. The CDR3 DNA follows: TGCGCCAGCAGCACCATAATAGCGGGTACGCAGTTCTTC.

The genes are TRBV20-1 and TRBJ2-1; 8 bases are a match to TRBD2. V shed 5 bases and J 4 bases; nucleotides not matched to a gene: 7. CDR3 length: 14 residues. Germline CDR1 is DFQATT and CDR2 is SNEGSKA (reference sequence). The CDR3 protein is CSAPSGGLYNEQFF. The CDR3 bases are TGCAGTGCTCCCAGCGGGGGCCTATACAATGAGCAGTTCTTC.

This clonotype has a handful of counts. This rearrangement joins TRBV20-1 to TRBJ2-7, with a tentative D call TRBD2 (5 bases). CDR3 size: 13 residues. Looked up from germline, CDR1 is DFQATT and CDR2 is SNEGSKA (reference sequence). V lost 3 bases, J lost 4 bases, and 13 bases lay in between. CDR3 loop: CSARREYGYEQYF. The CDR3 DNA follows: TGCAGTGCTAGGAGGGAGTACGGATACGAGCAGTACTTC.

This clonotype was picked up a small number of times. The chain is built from TRBV28 and TRBJ2-7; 11 nucleotides line up with TRBD1. The germline gives CDR1 MDHEN, CDR2 SYDVKM. V lost 5 bases, J lost 5 bases, and 8 bases stayed unmatched. This CDR3 comprises 15 residues. CDR3 protein: CASSRRTGGYDEQYF. The CDR3 coding sequence is TGTGCCAGCAGTCGGCGGACAGGGGGCTACGACGAGCAGTACTTC.

This clonotype was recorded a few times. One end of the junction does not line up with germline, which may come from a read error. The J gene is TRBJ2-1, the V gene TRBV5-1; 8 nucleotides align to TRBD2. The CDR3 consists of 14 residues. Germline lookup yields CDR1 SGHRS and CDR2 YFSETQ. In nucleotides, the CDR3 is TGCGCCGGCAGCTTAAGGACTAGCCCCGATGAGCAGTTCTTC. The encoded protein is CAGSLRTSPDEQFF.

The sample holds one count of this clonotype. A much larger clone differs by one base, so this may be a read error. The V gene is TRBV21-1, the J gene TRBJ2-1; TRBD1 is taken as the D call from the table, unchecked against the DNA. TRBV21-1 is recorded as a pseudogene. CDR3 length: 12 amino acids. CDR3 sequence reads: CARFKCRGGQFF. The DNA for the CDR3 is TGTGCCAGGTTTAAATGTCGCGGTGGGCAGTTCTTC.

Written as DNA, the CDR3 is TGTGCCACCAGCAGAGATCCGGGACGAGATACGCAGTATTTT. This translates into CATSRDPGRDTQYF. The J gene is TRBJ2-3, the V gene TRBV15; D might be TRBD1 or TRBD2, each matching 5 bases. V lost 0 bases and J 5 bases, leaving 9 bases between the germline ends. Germline-derived CDR1 and CDR2 are LNHNV and YYDKDF (reference sequence). The CDR3 covers 14 residues.

As concerns this clonotype: Compared with germline, one end of the junction differs, possibly owing to a read error. V and J are TRBV27 and TRBJ1-1; D ambiguous. Germline CDR1 and CDR2: MNHEY and SMNVEV (reference sequence). The CDR3 has 13 residues. Written as DNA, the CDR3 is TGTGCCGGCAGTTTGGTCAGGAACACTGAAGCTTTCTTT. Translated, it gives CAGSLVRNTEAFF.

Worth noting for this clonotype: It may be a read error: a sequence one base away is much more abundant. The CDR3 sequence is CASSLSGLAIYNEQFF. The CDR3 DNA follows: TGTGCCAGCAGCTTATCGGGACTAGCGATATACAATGAGCAGTTCTTC. The V gene is TRBV7-2, the J gene TRBJ2-1; 10 nucleotides match TRBD2. Germline V lookup: CDR1 SGHTA, CDR2 FQGNSA. Trimming took 2 bases from V and 4 from J; bases not matched to a gene: 5. The CDR3 is made up of 16 amino acids.

Note on this clonotype: Possible read error: a much larger clone is one base away. This rearrangement joins TRBV12-3 or TRBV12-4 to TRBJ1-6, with D unclear. The CDR3 is made up of 14 amino acids. The CDR3 loop is CASSLTIYNSPPHF. CDR3 nucleotides: TGTGCCAGCAGTTTGACAATTTATAATTCACCCCCCCACTTT.

This clonotype has only a few counts. The genes are TRBV2 and TRBJ1-2; 8 bases are a match to TRBD1. The V gene end was trimmed by 8 bases and the J gene end by 7 bases; junction bases not matched to a gene: 9. Germline CDR1 reads SNHLY; CDR2 reads FYNNEI. The CDR3 has 13 residues. The CDR3 sequence: CASEPGQAFGYTF. DNA for the CDR3: TGTGCCAGCGAACCGGGACAGGCCTTTGGCTACACCTTC.

This chain links TRBV10-3 with TRBJ2-7; 7 nucleotides align to TRBD1. Germline trimming cut 4 bases from V and 6 bases from J; bases unmatched to any gene: 3. The germline gives CDR1 ENHRY, CDR2 SYGVKD. The CDR3 loop spans 12 amino acids. The CDR3 is CAISGGGVEQYF. DNA of the CDR3: TGTGCCATCAGTGGAGGGGGCGTCGAGCAGTACTTC.

This clonotype has more than one count but fewer than ten. The chain uses TRBV9 and TRBJ2-5, with 12 bases matching TRBD2. The CDR3 covers 15 residues. Trimming removed 1 base from V and 5 bases from J; junction bases left unmatched: 3. Germline V lookup: CDR1 SGDLS, CDR2 YYNGEE. The CDR3 DNA reads TGTGCCAGCAGCGTAACTAGCGGGGGGAGTGAGACCCAGTACTTC. As protein: CASSVTSGGSETQYF. The full variable domain, completed using reference TRBV9 and TRBJ2-5, is DSGVTQTPKHLITATGQRVTLRCSPRSGDLSVYWYQQSLDQGLQFLIQYYNGEERAKGNILERFSAQQFPDLHSELNLSSLELGDSALYFCASSVTSGGSETQYFGPGTRLLVL.

This clonotype was seen once. The J gene is TRBJ2-7, the V gene TRBV18, with D unresolved. The CDR3 is 16 amino acids. With 2 bases removed from V and 3 bases from J, the gap between germline ends came to 17 bases. Per the germline V gene, CDR1 is KGHSH and CDR2 is LQKENI. CDR3 loop: CASSPLSEPGFYEQYF. The CDR3 nucleotides read TGTGCCAGCTCACCATTATCAGAGCCGGGCTTCTACGAGCAGTACTTC.

This clonotype was observed a few times. V gene TRBV9 combines with J gene TRBJ2-6; no clear D gene. Looked up from germline, CDR1 is SGDLS and CDR2 is YYNGEE. The V end lost 2 bases, the J end lost 0 bases, and 6 bases lay between the germline ends. The CDR3 sequence is 15 residues long. The CDR3 nucleotides read TGTGCCAGCAGCGTCAGCTTCTCTGGGGCCAACGTCCTGACTTTC. Its translation: CASSVSFSGANVLTF.